The 15 T cell receptor beta chains listed next were all sequenced from one sample in a study of CD8 T cells in Susac syndrome. An amount of RNA that ranged from roughly 0.5 to 1 ug was reverse transcribed with random hexamers. Using its own MiXCR run on the immunoSEQ multiplex PCR reads, TCRdb lists one record per CDR3 protein. The sample lists around 270,000 distinct CDR3 sequences; about 82% were seen once. The sequenced sample was CD8+ T cells from PBMCs. All receptors come from a human donor with multiple sclerosis.

The sample holds one count of this clonotype. The V and J genes are TRBV7-2 and TRBJ1-1; no clear D. From germline, CDR1 is SGHTA and CDR2 FQGNSA. The V gene lost 1 base and the J gene lost 1 base, with 13 bases spanning the gap. The CDR3 runs 16 residues. In nucleotides, the CDR3 is TGTGCCAGCAGCTTAGAATTAGTAGGGCAGAACACTGAAGCTTTCTTT. Translation: CASSLELVGQNTEAFF.

The V gene is TRBV29-1, the J gene TRBJ2-7, with D possibly TRBD2 on 6 matching bases. V was clipped by 4 bases and J by 4 bases, with 20 bases between them. Germline-derived CDR1 and CDR2 are SQVTM and ANQGSEA. The CDR3 consists of 15 residues. CDR3 DNA: TGCAGCGTTGGGGGACTCTCCACCTTCGGATACGAGCAGTACTTC. Protein: CSVGGLSTFGYEQYF.

The chain employs TRBV7-9 and TRBJ2-7, with D possibly matching TRBD1 (6 bases). Germline loops: CDR1 SEHNR, CDR2 FQNEAQ (reference sequence). The length of the CDR3 is 13 residues. Trimming took off 4 bases at V and 5 bases at J, with 12 bases between the two ends. CDR3 amino acids: CASSYPGVDEQYF. The DNA for the CDR3 is TGTGCCAGCAGCTACCCAGGGGTCGACGAGCAGTACTTC.

This clonotype has only one observation. This rearrangement joins TRBV3-1 to TRBJ2-7; TRBD1 is a possible D gene (6 bases). Trimming removed 4 bases from V and 4 bases from J, with 17 bases in between. The CDR3 consists of 15 residues. From germline, CDR1 is LGHDT and CDR2 YNNKEL (reference sequence). This CDR3 reads CASSPAKGRGYEQYF. The CDR3 DNA follows: TGTGCCAGCAGCCCAGCAAAGGGCAGGGGTTACGAGCAGTACTTC.

This clonotype has a handful of counts. This chain uses TRBV6-6 with TRBJ2-3, with D possibly matching TRBD2 (6 bases). Trimming took off 6 bases at V and 1 base at J, with 17 bases between the two ends. The CDR3 spans 16 residues. The germline CDR1 and CDR2 sequences are MNHNY and SVGAGI (reference sequence). The CDR3 loop is CASSPRLGSGTDTQYF. The CDR3 DNA reads as TGTGCCAGCAGCCCCCGACTAGGGTCGGGCACAGATACGCAGTATTTT.

This clonotype appeared a few times. The V gene is TRBV20-1, the J gene TRBJ2-7; D remains unclear. V gave up 0 bases and J gave up 0 bases, with 9 bases separating them. CDR3 length equals 14 residues. The germline V gene has CDR1 DFQATT and CDR2 SNEGSKA (reference sequence). The CDR3 protein is CSARDKAVSYEQYF. The CDR3 region has the DNA TGCAGTGCTAGAGATAAGGCAGTCTCCTACGAGCAGTACTTC.

The CDR3, as DNA: TGTGCCAGCAGCGCTAGCGGGAGCCCTGGGGCCTACGAGCAGTACTTC. Translating it yields CASSASGSPGAYEQYF. The chain is built from TRBV9 and TRBJ2-7; 10 bases line up with TRBD2. The CDR3 is made up of 16 amino acids. Trimming cost V 3 bases and J 2 bases; bases outside gene matches: 8. CDR1 is SGDLS, CDR2 YYNGEE, per germline.

The V call is TRBV4-3, the J call TRBJ2-1; D gene unclear. The ends were cut back, 0 bases at V and 3 bases at J, with 9 bases in the middle. This CDR3 has 15 amino acids. Germline V gene lookup returns CDR1 LGHNA and CDR2 YSLEER. The DNA for the CDR3 is TGCGCCAGCAGCCAAGATTCCGCCGTCTACAATGAGCAGTTCTTC. It specifies CASSQDSAVYNEQFF.

This clonotype was counted only a few times. The rearrangement uses TRBV5-8 and TRBJ2-3; D is perhaps TRBD2 (6 bases). Between the trimmed V and J ends, which lost 0 bases and 2 bases, there was a span of 16 bases. Per the germline V gene, CDR1 is SGHTS and CDR2 is YDEGEE. This CDR3 has 17 amino acids. The CDR3 sequence: CASSLGRGLSHTDTQYF. The CDR3, as DNA: TGTGCCAGCAGCTTGGGGCGGGGACTCTCCCACACAGATACGCAGTATTTT.

This sequence joins TRBV6-5 and TRBJ2-1; possibly TRBD2 for D (5 bases). From germline, CDR1 is MNHEY and CDR2 SVGAGI. Trimming removed 4 bases from V and 6 bases from J, with 13 bases in between. The CDR3 contains 14 residues. The CDR3 bases are TGTGCCAGCAGTTCCTTAGGTGGAGGCAATGAGCAGTTCTTC. Translating gives CASSSLGGGNEQFF.

This sequence joins TRBV12-3 or TRBV12-4 and TRBJ1-5; D gene ambiguous. The V and J ends lost 2 bases and 5 bases respectively, with 7 bases between them. CDR3 length: 13 amino acids. The CDR3 nucleotides read TGTGCCAGCAGTTTAATTGGAGATCAGCCCCAGCATTTT. Translated: CASSLIGDQPQHF.

The genes are TRBV12-3 or TRBV12-4 and TRBJ2-1, with a possible D match to TRBD1 (5 bases). Trimming cost V 1 base and J 8 bases, with 12 bases left between them. The CDR3 length is 14 residues. The CDR3 here is CASSLVGTQDEQFF. The CDR3 DNA follows: TGTGCCAGCAGTTTAGTCGGCACACAGGATGAGCAGTTCTTC.

Regarding this clonotype: Relative to the germline gene, one junction end is altered; a read error may explain this. The CDR3 DNA reads as TGCGCCAGCAGCCCCTTAGCGGGTGGGGCCACTGAGCAGTTCTTC. This encodes CASSPLAGGATEQFF. This chain uses TRBV7-8 with TRBJ2-1, with 7 bases lining up with TRBD2. There are 15 residues in the CDR3. Germline V gene data show CDR1 as SGHVS and CDR2 as FQNEAQ.

The genes are TRBV20-1 and TRBJ1-5, with D perhaps matching TRBD1 (5 bases). The CDR3 extends over 16 amino acids. V was trimmed by 2 bases and J by 3 bases, leaving 17 bases between them. In germline, CDR1 is DFQATT, CDR2 SNEGSKA (reference sequence). CDR3 nucleotide sequence: TGCAGTGCTAGATTAGAGAAGGGGCATTTCAATCAGCCCCAGCATTTT. It is translated as CSARLEKGHFNQPQHF.

CDR3 sequence: CASSEEQGADGYTF. The CDR3 bases are TGTGCCAGCAGTGAGGAGCAGGGGGCGGATGGCTACACCTTC. J is TRBJ1-2 and V is TRBV2; 8 nucleotides line up with TRBD1. The CDR3 contains 14 residues. V shed 3 bases and J 6 bases; nucleotides not matched to a gene: 6. Germline values: CDR1 SNHLY, CDR2 FYNNEI.